A selection of T cell receptor beta chains follows, all from one sample in a study of blood T cell repertoires in COVID-19. This table comes from immunoSEQ multiplex PCR, and its TCRdb copy is limited to in-frame clones, with some not included. The sample has around 150,000 clones; roughly 80% are singletons. The sequenced sample was peripheral blood. These receptors came from a woman between 50 and 59 years old with active or convalescent COVID-19. Both conserved end residues are part of each CDR3. The D gene is left open where the match is weak. Not every row has a clone size; where given, it reads once, few, many or a size class.

TRBV2	TRBJ1-1	.	.	CASSEYGLRSTEAFF	TGTGCCAGCAGTGAATATGGCCTGAGGAGCACTGAAGCTTTCTTT
TRBV28	TRBJ2-1	.	.	CASSPRLVSEQFF	TGTGCCAGCAGCCCCCGACTAGTCAGTGAGCAGTTCTTC
TRBV29-1	TRBJ2-4	TRBD1	few	CSATGQGGNIQYF	TGCAGCGCCACGGGACAGGGAGGAAACATTCAGTACTTC
TRBV9	TRBJ1-4	.	.	CASSKGSTGNEKLFF	TGTGCCAGCAGTAAAGGGTCTACGGGGAATGAAAAACTGTTTTTT
TRBV7-9	TRBJ1-4	.	once	CASSLRQGEKLFF	TGTGCCAGCAGTTTAAGGCAGGGGGAAAAACTGTTTTTT
TRBV15	TRBJ2-7	TRBD1	.	CATSFRTGWDEQYF	TGTGCCACCAGCTTTCGGACAGGGTGGGACGAGCAGTACTTC
TRBV28	TRBJ1-1	TRBD1	.	CAGRGRYAEAFF	TGTGCCGGAAGGGGGCGGTACGCTGAAGCTTTCTTT
TRBV30	TRBJ1-4	.	.	CAWSHRSREKLFF	TGTGCCTGGAGCCACCGGTCGCGGGAAAAACTGTTTTTT
TRBV3-1/TRBV3-2	TRBJ1-3	.	.	CASSQDRLSGNTIYF	TGTGCCAGCAGCCAAGACAGGCTGTCTGGAAACACCATATATTTT
TRBV7-7	TRBJ2-5	TRBD1	.	CASSRSGTDQETQYF	TGTGCTAGCAGCCGCTCAGGGACAGACCAAGAGACCCAGTACTTC
TRBV7-8	TRBJ1-1	.	.	CASSPFGLGTEAFF	TGTGCCAGCAGCCCCTTTGGGCTCGGCACTGAAGCTTTCTTT
TRBV4-3	TRBJ2-2	TRBD2	.	CASSQPLAGGLGTGELFF	TGCGCCAGCAGCCAGCCACTAGCGGGGGGGCTCGGCACCGGGGAGCTGTTTTTT
TRBV19	TRBJ1-1	.	.	CASTSRMNTEAFF	TGTGCCAGTACCTCTAGGATGAACACTGAAGCTTTCTTT
TRBV2	TRBJ2-7	.	.	CASSDDRDNEQYF	TGTGCCAGCAGTGACGACCGGGACAACGAGCAGTACTTC
TRBV6-5	TRBJ1-5	TRBD1	.	CASSTTGFSNQPQHF	TGTGCCAGCAGCACGACAGGGTTTAGCAATCAGCCCCAGCATTTT
TRBV28	TRBJ2-1	TRBD2	.	CASLAGGPYNEQFF	TGTGCCAGCCTAGCGGGAGGACCCTACAATGAGCAGTTCTTC
TRBV4-2	TRBJ1-2	TRBD1	.	CASSQVGQGALGGYTF	TGTGCCAGCAGCCAGGTGGGACAGGGGGCTTTGGGTGGCTACACCTTC
TRBV29-1	TRBJ1-5	TRBD1	few	CSVAGTGINQPQHF	TGCAGCGTCGCCGGGACAGGGATAAATCAGCCCCAGCATTTT
TRBV2	TRBJ2-2	TRBD2	once	CASRLSSGSNTGELFF	TGTGCCAGCAGATTATCTAGCGGCTCGAACACCGGGGAGCTGTTTTTT
TRBV28	TRBJ1-2	.	.	CASSLGTGGDGYTF	TGTGCCAGCAGTTTAGGAACCGGGGGAGATGGCTACACCTTC
TRBV30	TRBJ1-5	.	.	CAWTGVNSNQPQHF	TGTGCCTGGACAGGGGTAAATAGCAATCAGCCCCAGCATTTT
TRBV18	TRBJ1-2	.	.	CASSPRTEGDGYTF	TGTGCCAGCTCACCACGTACGGAGGGAGATGGCTACACCTTC
TRBV2	TRBJ1-5	TRBD1	.	CASSEDYRGFSNQPQHF	TGTGCCAGCAGTGAAGACTACAGGGGATTTAGCAATCAGCCCCAGCATTTT
TRBV6-5	TRBJ2-7	.	many	CASSYAGDEQYF	TGTGCCAGCAGTTATGCCGGGGACGAGCAGTACTTC
TRBV18	TRBJ2-3	TRBD2	many	CASSPTSGVTDTQYF	TGTGCCAGCTCCCCGACTAGCGGGGTGACAGATACGCAGTATTTT
TRBV5-1	TRBJ2-2	.	.	CASSLEAYGELFF	TGCGCCAGCAGCTTGGAAGCATACGGGGAGCTGTTTTTT
TRBV11-1	TRBJ1-1	.	.	CASSTTDSLNTEAFF	TGTGCCAGCAGCACGACAGATAGTTTGAACACTGAAGCTTTCTTT
TRBV3-1/TRBV3-2	TRBJ1-5	.	.	CASSQDKGEGQPQHF	TGTGCCAGCAGCCAAGATAAGGGGGAGGGTCAGCCCCAGCATTTT
TRBV7-9	TRBJ1-1	.	few	CASSANGLTEAFF	TGTGCCAGCAGCGCAAACGGTCTCACTGAAGCTTTCTTT
TRBV18	TRBJ2-4	TRBD1	.	CASSPATGLENIQYF	TGTGCCAGCTCACCCGCGACAGGGTTGGAAAACATTCAGTACTTC
TRBV4-3	TRBJ1-3	.	.	CASSQAGRRAGNTIYF	TGCGCCAGCAGCCAAGCTGGCAGGCGGGCTGGAAACACCATATATTTT
TRBV23-1	TRBJ1-2	TRBD1	.	CASSHFDRVNYGYTF	TGCGCCAGCAGTCACTTCGACAGGGTGAACTATGGCTACACCTTC
TRBV7-3	TRBJ1-1	.	.	CASSLGGTAKTEAFF	TGTGCCAGCAGCTTGGGGGGGACGGCGAAGACTGAAGCTTTCTTT
TRBV5-5	TRBJ2-7	.	.	CASSSSVLGYEQYF	TGTGCCAGCAGCTCCAGCGTCCTCGGCTACGAGCAGTACTTC
TRBV9	TRBJ1-3	.	.	CASSEDSHSGNTIYF	TGTGCCAGCAGCGAGGACAGTCACTCTGGAAACACCATATATTTT
TRBV6-2/TRBV6-3	TRBJ1-1	TRBD1	once	CASSPLRGGRTEAFF	TGTGCCAGCAGTCCACTCCGAGGGGGCAGAACTGAAGCTTTCTTT
TRBV29-1	TRBJ2-2	TRBD2	.	CSALRGGATTGELFF	TGCAGCGCCTTGAGGGGAGGGGCGACCACCGGGGAGCTGTTTTTT
TRBV30	TRBJ2-7	TRBD2	.	CAWAGLAVPTAEQYF	TGTGCCTGGGCAGGACTAGCGGTTCCTACAGCGGAGCAGTACTTC
TRBV9	TRBJ1-6	TRBD1	.	CASSGAGTDNSPLHF	TGTGCCAGCAGCGGAGCCGGGACAGACAATTCACCCCTCCACTTT
TRBV6-5	TRBJ2-6	.	.	CASRQEAGANVLTF	TGTGCCAGCAGGCAGGAGGCAGGGGCCAACGTCCTGACTTTC
TRBV4-3	TRBJ2-7	TRBD1	few	CASSPHPGQGVEQYF	TGCGCCAGCAGCCCACATCCCGGACAGGGGGTCGAGCAGTACTTC
TRBV2	TRBJ2-3	TRBD2	.	CASSVGGSSDTQYF	TGTGCCAGCAGTGTAGGCGGGAGCTCAGATACGCAGTATTTT
TRBV5-4	TRBJ2-1	TRBD1	.	CASSLAQGDYNEQFF	TGTGCCAGCAGCTTGGCACAGGGGGACTACAATGAGCAGTTCTTC
TRBV18	TRBJ1-4	.	.	CASSLPTASNEKLFF	TGTGCCAGCTCGCTCCCGACAGCCTCTAATGAAAAACTGTTTTTT
TRBV7-9	TRBJ1-2	TRBD1	.	CASSPGQSLYGYTF	TGTGCCAGCAGCCCGGGACAGAGCCTGTATGGCTACACCTTC
TRBV7-9	TRBJ2-4	TRBD1	once	CASSRTGQDNIQYF	TGTGCCAGCAGCCGGACAGGGCAAGATAACATTCAGTACTTC
TRBV18	TRBJ1-1	.	few	CASSPFPGTVDTEAFF	TGTGCCAGCTCACCATTTCCGGGTACGGTGGACACTGAAGCTTTCTTT
TRBV5-4	TRBJ2-5	TRBD2	.	CASTSGGYLQETQYF	TGTGCCAGCACTTCGGGGGGGTATCTACAAGAGACCCAGTACTTC
TRBV4-3	TRBJ2-1	.	.	CASSQRAGNEQFF	TGCGCCAGCAGCCAAAGGGCGGGTAATGAGCAGTTCTTC
TRBV29-1	TRBJ2-1	TRBD1	few	CSSRTGGLNEQFF	TGCAGCTCCAGGACAGGGGGCTTAAATGAGCAGTTCTTC
TRBV21-1	TRBJ1-1	.	.	CASRKRALNTEAFF	TGTGCCAGCAGAAAGAGGGCCTTGAACACTGAAGCTTTCTTT